This TCR beta chain was observed in a study of blood T cell repertoires in COVID-19. The overall study: Samples came from the United States, Italy and Spain, spanning acute and convalescent COVID-19. The cDNA or gDNA used as material had been derived from T cells, B-cell-depleted T cells, or PBMCs.

V dropped 4 bases and J dropped 0 bases, with 15 bases sitting between them. The CDR3 contains 16 residues. From germline, CDR1 is SGHRS and CDR2 YFSETQ. The authors' processing: Amplifying reference gene primers gave estimates of nucleated cell counts. Assay: immunoSEQ multiplex PCR; the TCRdb copy retains only in-frame clones and omits some. The V and J calls and clone size come from that table; D and trimming were worked out from the DNA. The data contain roughly 68,000 clones, approximately 88% of them singletons. The sequence was obtained from a human donor in a cohort sampled during active COVID-19. V gene TRBV5-1 combines with J gene TRBJ2-3; tentatively, D is TRBD2 (7 bases). Sequenced sample: peripheral blood. The CDR3 region has the DNA TGCGCCAGCAGCCCGGGGGGCAGGGGTAGCACAGATACGCAGTATTTT. This codes for CASSPGGRGSTDTQYF.